This TCR beta chain comes out of a study of cytomegalovirus exposure and HLA in healthy donors (dated by TCRdb to the late 2010s). About the full investigation: A later analysis indicated that the 100 to 150 validation repertoires were generated on the platform also employed for the 700 or so repertoires of the first cohort. The study aimed to test whether cataloging public T cell receptors could reveal signatures of past pathogen exposure. A separate validation cohort of roughly 120 different subjects was used in addition to the roughly 640-subject first cohort. To predict cytomegalovirus infection status, the study combined high-throughput TCR immunosequencing, statistical association of individual TCRs with disease status, and machine learning. Paper-wide results and their limitations: The validation cohort had no HLA typing available for a later analysis, so co-occurrence within that cohort was assessed over all 130 or so repertoires. A total of 164 TCR beta chains were listed by the study as associated with cytomegalovirus. In a later analysis, TCRs clustered in the first cohort were found to also tend to co-occur in the roughly 110 validation repertoires, with 90% to 95% of cluster scores above 0. Across donors, most TCR sequences were observed very rarely, whereas some public TCRs were present in many individuals. In both the original and validation cohorts, the classifier was reported to diagnose cytomegalovirus status with high specificity and sensitivity. In vitro tests confirmed that a few of the cytomegalovirus-associated TCR beta chains recognize cytomegalovirus antigens. It was suggested by the authors that the approach could potentially be generalized to other disease states and immunological phenotypes.

The donors belonged to the validation cohort of around 110 subjects, which was separate from the approximately 660-subject first cohort. About this clone itself: Its target antigen remains unknown. Base qualities are missing; no much larger clone stands one base away.

The CDR3 covers 16 residues, taking in both the cysteine and the phenylalanine. Left in the record is the CDR3 DNA by itself, 48 bases read in frame from the first base. CDR1 and CDR2, looked up from the germline V gene (reference sequence), are SEHNR and FQNEAQ. V is cut back by 5 bases and J by 5 bases, with 15 bases in the junction unmatched. Library creation used the immunoSEQ multiplex PCR assay. The original methods were these. A statistical classification framework was built to diagnose cytomegalovirus status from the catalog of TCR beta chain sequences. TCRdb limited this immuneACCESS table to in-frame rearrangements with V and J called. A share of clones is missing; checked studies link under half to unresolved V genes, and the rest is unexplained. V and J calls and clone size follow that table, whereas D and trimming were derived from the DNA. The sample table shows some 130,000 clones, and 84% are seen once. 1.4% of the sample is taken by the ten largest.

The rearranged chain carries TRBV7-9 and TRBJ2-7; the central 7 bases match TRBD1. Sequenced input: PBMCs. The clonotype was recovered from a young woman in good health and CMV-seronegative. The sequenced DNA is TGTGCCAGCAGCCCATACCCTTCCTACAGGGGAGACGAGCAGTACTTC. Its coded protein is CASSPYPSYRGDEQYF.